This entry is about one TCR beta chain. Profiling relied on immunoSEQ multiplex PCR, and the TCRdb table lists in-frame clones only, not all of them. The sample has tens of thousands of clones; around nine tenths are singletons. Germline CDR1 reads SGHNT; CDR2 reads YYREEE (reference sequence). J gave up 6 bases and V 6 bases, and 11 bases lay outside the gene matches. The CDR3 extends over 14 amino acids. The data originate from a study of T cell changes during pregnancy in multiple sclerosis. The sequence came from a female donor with multiple sclerosis, enrolled in a pregnancy study. V gene TRBV5-4 combines with J gene TRBJ1-1; 7 bases agree with TRBD1. The sequenced sample was peripheral blood, obtained in the third trimester of pregnancy. CDR3 in DNA: TGTGCCAGCACCCTGAGAGGGGGCTGGGCTGAAGCTTTCTTT. This translates into CASTLRGGWAEAFF.